The 3 T cell receptor beta chains below come from one sample, sequenced in a study of blood T cells in healthy people across ages. Using a J-beta primer mix together with a sample-barcoded 5' primer, a second PCR was run for about 7 to 12 cycles. MiXCR, applied by TCRdb to the 5' RACE reads, yields one record per CDR3 protein. The repertoire holds about 650,000 distinct CDR3 sequences, about 30% seen once, with 15% to 17% in the top ten. Material: blood. These receptors all come from an elderly woman in good health.

This clonotype was found many times. This chain uses TRBV5-1 with TRBJ2-1; no firm D call. This CDR3 contains 13 residues. V was trimmed by 0 bases and J by 6 bases, leaving 7 bases between them. Germline V gene data show CDR1 as SGHRS and CDR2 as YFSETQ. CDR3 protein: CASSLGVANEQFF. CDR3 bases: TGCGCCAGCAGCTTGGGTGTAGCCAATGAGCAGTTCTTC.

The genes are TRBV7-2 and TRBJ2-1, with D perhaps being TRBD1 or TRBD2 (5 bases each). In germline, CDR1 is SGHTA, CDR2 FQGNSA. Trimming removed 4 bases from V and 2 bases from J, with 12 bases in between. The CDR3 totals 15 residues. This CDR3 reads CASSSGPRTYNEQFF. The CDR3, as DNA: TGTGCCAGCAGCTCGGGACCCAGGACCTACAATGAGCAGTTCTTC. The variable domain in full, with the rest retrieved from reference TRBV7-2 and TRBJ2-1, is GAGVSQSPSNKVTEKGKDVELRCDPISGHTALYWYRQSLGQGLEFLIYFQGNSAPDKSGLPSDRFSAERTGGSVSTLTIQRTQQEDSAVYLCASSSGPRTYNEQFFGPGTRLTVL.

This clonotype came up many times. The chain uses TRBV14 and TRBJ2-1, with 11 bases that match TRBD1. The germline V gene encodes CDR1 SGHDN and CDR2 FVKESK. The CDR3 sequence is 16 residues long. With 3 bases clipped from V and 7 bases from J, the junction kept 8 bases outside the gene matches. In nucleotides, the CDR3 is TGTGCCAGCAGCCATACAAGGGACAGGGGGTCAAATGAGCAGTTCTTC. Protein sequence: CASSHTRDRGSNEQFF.